This T cell receptor beta chain derives from a study of T cell changes during pregnancy in multiple sclerosis. Germline-derived CDR1 and CDR2 are SGDLS and YYNGEE. This CDR3 spans 16 amino acids. Trimming cost V 1 base and J 1 base; bases outside gene matches: 4. Sequencing used immunoSEQ multiplex PCR; TCRdb keeps in-frame clones, though not all of them. The data hold some 57,000 clones, with 70% to 90% observed a single time. The rearrangement joins TRBV9 to TRBJ2-3; 9 bases fit TRBD2. This receptor was taken from a female donor in good health, enrolled as a control in a pregnancy study. The sample was peripheral blood, taken in the first trimester of pregnancy. The CDR3 reads CASSVFGGGGTDTQYF. CDR3 coding DNA: TGTGCCAGCAGCGTATTTGGCGGGGGGGGCACAGATACGCAGTATTTT.